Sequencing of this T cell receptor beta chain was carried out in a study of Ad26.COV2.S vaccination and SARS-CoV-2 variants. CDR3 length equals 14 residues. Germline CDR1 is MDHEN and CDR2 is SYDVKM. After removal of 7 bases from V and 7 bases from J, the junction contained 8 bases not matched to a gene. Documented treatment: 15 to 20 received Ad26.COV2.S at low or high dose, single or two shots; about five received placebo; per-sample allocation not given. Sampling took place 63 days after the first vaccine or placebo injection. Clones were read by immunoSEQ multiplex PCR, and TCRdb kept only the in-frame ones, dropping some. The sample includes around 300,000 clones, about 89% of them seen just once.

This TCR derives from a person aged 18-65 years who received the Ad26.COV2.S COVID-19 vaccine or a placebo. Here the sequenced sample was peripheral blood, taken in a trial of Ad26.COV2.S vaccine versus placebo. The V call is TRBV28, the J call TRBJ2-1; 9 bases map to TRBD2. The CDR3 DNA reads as TGTGCCAGCAACCTAGCGGGAAGGAGGAATGAGCAGTTCTTC. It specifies CASNLAGRRNEQFF.